This T cell receptor beta chain was retrieved from a study of blood T cell repertoires in COVID-19. Overall study context: There were acute and convalescent COVID-19 samples, and they came from the United States, Italy and Spain.

V was clipped by 7 bases and J by 4 bases, with 11 bases between them. The CDR3 consists of 13 residues. Per germline, CDR1 KGHSH and CDR2 LQKENI. The protocol was immunoSEQ multiplex PCR, while the TCRdb copy is restricted to in-frame clones and leaves out a portion. The data show approximately 290,000 clones, with 70% to 90% seen just once and 3.5% to 5.5% held by the top ten. In assigning cohorts, the study relied on participant-reported clinical history. Material for sequencing was PBMCs or T cells enriched from blood (not recorded which). The chain recombines TRBV18 with TRBJ2-1; perhaps TRBD1 as D (6 bases). The source is a woman aged 25-40 years who had recovered from COVID-19. The CDR3 bases are TGTGCCAGCTGGGGGCTAGCTTACAATGAGCAGTTCTTC. It specifies CASWGLAYNEQFF.